One and the same sample provided the 6 T cell receptor beta chains below, sequenced in a study of T cells in women clearing cervical HPV infection. The repertoire was sequenced with immunoSEQ multiplex PCR; TCRdb's copy has only in-frame clones and lacks some. The table for this sample gives about 46,000 clones. Sequencing input: blood buffy coat. The receptors originated from a woman aged 18 to 75 with a cervical HPV16 infection that either progressed to CIN3+ or cleared (not recorded which).

The CDR3 here is CAWSVRSSGRGNTYTF. CDR3 DNA, as far as it was read: TGTGCCTGGAGTGTAAGGTCTAGCGGGAGGGGGAATACC. The V and J genes are TRBV30 and TRBJ1-2; a possible D gene is TRBD1 (6 bases). The read ends 3 residues shy of where the CDR3 ends; the end is completed using the germline J gene. Germline loops: CDR1 GTSNPN, CDR2 SVGIG (reference sequence). The CDR3 contains 16 residues.

Worth noting for this clone: The DNA ends 3 residues before the CDR3 does, and the rest of the CDR3 is filled in from the germline J gene. The chain has TRBV7-9 and TRBJ2-4, with a tentative D call TRBD1 (6 bases). The CDR3 spans 15 residues. Deletions cut 8 bases from V and 5 bases from J, with 19 bases between. CDR1 SEHNR and CDR2 FQNEAQ come from the germline V gene (reference sequence). This CDR3 is CASVARGGGQNIQYF. The part of the CDR3 DNA that was read is TGTGCCAGCGTGGCCCGGGGTGGGGGCCAAAACATT.

CDR3 DNA (partial): TGTGCCAGCAGCTACCCGGGACAGGGTGATGGT. It is translated as CASSYPGQGDG. The CDR3 reads in full as CASSYPGQGDGQYF. The chain joins TRBV7-9 to TRBJ2-4; TRBD1 agrees at 9 bases. The read ends 3 residues early relative to the CDR3; the germline J gene fills the gap. The CDR3 sequence is 14 residues long. Per the germline V gene, CDR1 is SEHNR and CDR2 is FQNEAQ (reference sequence).

On this clone: The sequence runs out 3 residues before the end of the CDR3; the remainder is reconstructed from the germline J gene. The rearrangement links TRBV7-2 to TRBJ1-5; 7 bases agree with TRBD1. Looked up from germline, CDR1 is SGHTA and CDR2 is FQGNSA. Germline trimming cut 5 bases from V and 8 bases from J; bases unmatched to any gene: 9. The CDR3 is 14 amino acids. The covered CDR3 bases are TGTGCCAGCAGCAGACGGGACAGCCAAGAGCCC. Its translation is CASSRRDSQEP. The CDR3 reads in full as CASSRRDSQEPQHF.

About this clone: The read halts 3 residues ahead of the CDR3 end, with the missing end drawn from the germline J gene. This chain joins TRBV4-1 and TRBJ2-5; D possibly corresponds to TRBD1 (5 bases). From germline, CDR1 is MGHRA and CDR2 YSYEKL. The CDR3 runs 14 residues. Deletions cut 3 bases from V and 5 bases from J, with 13 bases between. The CDR3 sequence: CASSHRQLGETQYF. Partial CDR3 DNA: TGCGCCAGCAGCCATAGACAGTTAGGGGAGACC.

On this clone itself: The sequence runs out 3 residues before the end of the CDR3; the remainder is reconstructed from the germline J gene. V is TRBV4-2 and J is TRBJ2-2; TRBD2 matches at 13 bases. This CDR3 region has 17 residues. Germline V gives CDR1 LGHNA, CDR2 YNFKEQ. V gave up 0 bases and J gave up 8 bases; unmatched junction bases: 6. This CDR3 is CASSQDSGLAGPGELFF. CDR3 DNA (partial): TGTGCCAGCAGCCAAGATTCGGGACTAGCGGGACCGGGGGAG.